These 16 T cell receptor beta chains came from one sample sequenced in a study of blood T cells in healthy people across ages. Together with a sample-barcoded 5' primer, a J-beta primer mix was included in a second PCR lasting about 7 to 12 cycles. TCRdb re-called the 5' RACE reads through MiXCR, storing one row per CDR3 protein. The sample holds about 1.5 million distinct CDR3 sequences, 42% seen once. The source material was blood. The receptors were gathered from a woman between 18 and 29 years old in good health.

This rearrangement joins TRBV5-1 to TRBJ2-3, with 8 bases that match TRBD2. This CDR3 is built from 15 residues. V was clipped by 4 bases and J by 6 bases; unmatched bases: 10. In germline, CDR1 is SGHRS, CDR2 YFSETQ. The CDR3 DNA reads TGCGCCAGCAGCCCGGCGGGGCCGGGGGGGGATACGCAGTATTTT. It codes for CASSPAGPGGDTQYF.

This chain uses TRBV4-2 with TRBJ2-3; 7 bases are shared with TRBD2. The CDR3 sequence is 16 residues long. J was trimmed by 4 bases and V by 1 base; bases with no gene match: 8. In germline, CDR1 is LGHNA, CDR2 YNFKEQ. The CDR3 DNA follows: TGTGCCAGCAGCCAAGGGCCCGAGCGGGGAGCAGATACGCAGTATTTT. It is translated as CASSQGPERGADTQYF.

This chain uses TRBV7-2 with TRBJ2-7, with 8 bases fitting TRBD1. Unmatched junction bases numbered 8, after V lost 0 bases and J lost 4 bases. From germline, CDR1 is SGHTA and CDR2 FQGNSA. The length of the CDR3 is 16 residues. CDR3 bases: TGTGCCAGCAGCTTAGCCCACAGGGGGTCGGTGTACGAGCAGTACTTC. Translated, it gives CASSLAHRGSVYEQYF.

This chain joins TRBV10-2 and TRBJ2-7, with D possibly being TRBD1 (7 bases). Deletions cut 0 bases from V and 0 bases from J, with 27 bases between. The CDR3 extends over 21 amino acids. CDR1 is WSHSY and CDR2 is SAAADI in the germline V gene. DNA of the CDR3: TGCGCCAGCAGTGAGTCGATCCCTAACCGGAGGGCGGGACAGAGCTCCTACGAGCAGTACTTC. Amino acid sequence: CASSESIPNRRAGQSSYEQYF.

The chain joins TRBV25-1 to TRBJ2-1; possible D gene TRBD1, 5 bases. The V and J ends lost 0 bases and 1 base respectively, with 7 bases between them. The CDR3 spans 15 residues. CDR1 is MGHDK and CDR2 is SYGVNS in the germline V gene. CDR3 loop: CASSEYAGSYNEQFF. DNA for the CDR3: TGTGCCAGCAGTGAATACGCAGGGTCCTACAATGAGCAGTTCTTC.

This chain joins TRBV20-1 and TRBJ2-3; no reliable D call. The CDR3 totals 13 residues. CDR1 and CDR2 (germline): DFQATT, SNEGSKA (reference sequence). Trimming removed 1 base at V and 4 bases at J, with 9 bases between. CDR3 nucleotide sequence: TGCAGTGCTAGAGGCGACTCGCCAGATACGCAGTATTTT. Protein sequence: CSARGDSPDTQYF.

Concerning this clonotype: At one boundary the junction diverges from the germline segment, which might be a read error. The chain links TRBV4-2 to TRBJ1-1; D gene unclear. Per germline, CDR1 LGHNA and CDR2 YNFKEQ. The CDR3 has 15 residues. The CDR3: CASCQPGRWITEAFF. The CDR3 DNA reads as TGTGCCAGCTGCCAACCCGGCAGGTGGATCACTGAAGCTTTCTTT.

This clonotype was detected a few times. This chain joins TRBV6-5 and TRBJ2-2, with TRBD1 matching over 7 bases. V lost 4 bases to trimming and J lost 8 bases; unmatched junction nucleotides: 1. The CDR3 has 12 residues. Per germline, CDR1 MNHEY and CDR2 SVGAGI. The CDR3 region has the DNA TGTGCCAGCAGTTCGGGACAGGGGGAGCTGTTTTTT. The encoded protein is CASSSGQGELFF.

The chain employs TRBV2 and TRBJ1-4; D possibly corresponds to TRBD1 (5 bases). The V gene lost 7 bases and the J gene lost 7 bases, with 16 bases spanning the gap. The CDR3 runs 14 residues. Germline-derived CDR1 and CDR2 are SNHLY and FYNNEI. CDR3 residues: CASILGEVTEKLFF. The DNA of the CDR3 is TGTGCCAGCATCCTAGGGGAAGTTACTGAAAAACTGTTTTTT.

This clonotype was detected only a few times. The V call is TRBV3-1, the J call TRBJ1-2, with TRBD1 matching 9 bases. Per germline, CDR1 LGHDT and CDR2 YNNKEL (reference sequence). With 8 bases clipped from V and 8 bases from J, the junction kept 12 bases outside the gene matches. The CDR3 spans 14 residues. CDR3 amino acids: CASGNPRTGDGYTF. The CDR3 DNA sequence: TGTGCCAGCGGGAATCCGAGGACAGGGGACGGCTACACCTTC.

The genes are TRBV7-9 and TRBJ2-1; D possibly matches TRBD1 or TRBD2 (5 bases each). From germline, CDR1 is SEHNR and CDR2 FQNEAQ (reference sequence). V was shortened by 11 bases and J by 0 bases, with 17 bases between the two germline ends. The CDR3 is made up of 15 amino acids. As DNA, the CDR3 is TGTGCCGGGTCTGGGAGAGGGGCCTCCTACAATGAGCAGTTCTTC. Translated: CAGSGRGASYNEQFF. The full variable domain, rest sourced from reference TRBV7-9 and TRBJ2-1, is DTGVSQNPRHKITKRGQNVTFRCDPISEHNRLYWYRQTLGQGPEFLTYFQNEAQLEKSRLLSDRFSAERPKGSFSTLEIQRTEQGDSAMYLCAGSGRGASYNEQFFGPGTRLTVL.

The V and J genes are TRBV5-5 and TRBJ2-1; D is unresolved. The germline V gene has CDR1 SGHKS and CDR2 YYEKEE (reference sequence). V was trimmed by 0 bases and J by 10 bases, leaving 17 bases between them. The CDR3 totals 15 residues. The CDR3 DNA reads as TGTGCCAGCAGCTTGGCCGGGTCTAACGGATACGAGCAGTTCTTC. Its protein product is CASSLAGSNGYEQFF.

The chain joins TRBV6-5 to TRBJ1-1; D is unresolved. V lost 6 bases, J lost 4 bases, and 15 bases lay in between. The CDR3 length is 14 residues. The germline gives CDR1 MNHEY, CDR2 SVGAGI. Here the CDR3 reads CASSRSGSGTEAFF. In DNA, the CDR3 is TGTGCCAGCAGCCGGTCGGGGTCTGGCACTGAAGCTTTCTTT.

The CDR3 protein is CASSPGPDEKLFF. CDR3 coding DNA: TGTGCCAGCAGTCCGGGGCCCGATGAAAAACTGTTTTTT. The chain uses TRBV6-1 and TRBJ1-4; a weak D match, TRBD1 (5 bases). CDR1 MNHNS and CDR2 SASEGT come from the germline V gene. The length of the CDR3 is 13 residues. The V gene lost 5 bases and the J gene lost 6 bases, with 10 bases spanning the gap.

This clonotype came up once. The CDR3 DNA follows: TGCAGCGTTGAAGATGGTCGGACTAGCGCTAACACAGATACGCAGTATTTT. It yields the protein CSVEDGRTSANTDTQYF. The genes are TRBV29-1 and TRBJ2-3; 9 nucleotides line up with TRBD2. Germline-derived CDR1 and CDR2 are SQVTM and ANQGSEA. The CDR3 spans 17 residues. Germline trimming cut 0 bases from V and 2 bases from J; bases unmatched to any gene: 9.

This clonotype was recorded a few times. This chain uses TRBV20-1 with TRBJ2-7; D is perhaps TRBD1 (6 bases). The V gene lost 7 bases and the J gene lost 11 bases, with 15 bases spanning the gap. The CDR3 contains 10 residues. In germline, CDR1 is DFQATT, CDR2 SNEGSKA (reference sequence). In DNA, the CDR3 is TGCAGTGTATACAGGGCAGGGGAGTACTTC. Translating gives CSVYRAGEYF.